The following is a TCR beta chain sequence with its context. The antigen is not known. The germline gives CDR1 SGHTA, CDR2 FQGNSA. The CDR3 loop spans 14 amino acids. V was trimmed by 1 base and J by 2 bases, leaving 8 bases between them. The sample is drawn from a study of Ad26.COV2.S vaccination and SARS-CoV-2 variants. At the level of the study: The Ad26.COV2.S arm of the COV1001 trial was where the donor was placed.

Treatment: some 20 received Ad26.COV2.S at low or high dose, single or two shots; about 5 received placebo; per-sample allocation not given. After the first vaccine or placebo injection, samples were drawn on day 63. An adult of 18-55 years in Boston served as donor. Study-level results: Researchers cautioned that TCR breadth and depth analyses may have underestimated total T cell responses.

Profiling relied on immunoSEQ multiplex PCR, and the TCRdb table lists in-frame clones only, not all of them. The sample lists a few hundred thousand clones, about 92% occurring once. The sequenced sample was peripheral blood, obtained in a trial of Ad26.COV2.S vaccine versus placebo. The chain employs TRBV7-2 and TRBJ1-2; D remains unclear. The sequence derives from a person aged 18-65 years who received the Ad26.COV2.S COVID-19 vaccine or a placebo. CDR3 region: CASSLGGGNYGYTF. The CDR3, as DNA: TGTGCCAGCAGCTTAGGCGGAGGGAACTATGGCTACACCTTC. The variable domain in full, completed from reference TRBV7-2 and TRBJ1-2, reads GAGVSQSPSNKVTEKGKDVELRCDPISGHTALYWYRQSLGQGLEFLIYFQGNSAPDKSGLPSDRFSAERTGGSVSTLTIQRTQQEDSAVYLCASSLGGGNYGYTFGSGTRLTVV.